Reported below is one T cell receptor beta chain. The antigen is not known. This record belongs to a study of response to subunit inactivated influenza vaccine. General study points: The authors offered the suggestion that each seasonal influenza vaccination recruits few new T cells.

TCRdb re-derived calls from the RT-PCR reads in MiXCR, one entry per CDR3 protein. The sample records approximately 290,000 distinct CDR3 sequences, approximately 23% being singletons. V lost 3 bases, J lost 2 bases, and 7 bases stayed unmatched. Germline V gene data show CDR1 as MGHRA and CDR2 as YSYEKL. The CDR3 spans 16 residues. V is TRBV4-1 and J is TRBJ2-1; 7 bases are a match to TRBD1. The source material was PBMCs from blood, sampled approximately 20 months after vaccination. The TCR sequence derives from a man between 50 and 69 years old who received an inactivated influenza vaccine. This chain's CDR3 is CASSQLPGQPYNEQFF. The CDR3 coding sequence is TGCGCCAGCAGCCAGCTGCCGGGACAGCCCTACAATGAGCAGTTCTTC.